The rows below give T cell receptor beta chains drawn from one sample of a study of T cell repertoires in cytomegalovirus infection. TCRdb re-derived calls from the reads in MiXCR, one entry per CDR3 protein. The sample lists 400,000 or so distinct CDR3 sequences; less than 20% were seen once. Sequencing was performed on PBMCs. The source is a human donor in good health (CMV status not recorded). Some clones in this sample may be carry-over from other donors' samples. Both conserved end residues are part of each CDR3. A D gene is named only where the DNA matches it firmly. Size tells how often a clone was seen (once, few, many) or the class of an expanded clone, and some rows leave it out.

j_call clone_size v_call d_call cdr3_length cdr3_nt cdr3_aa
TRBJ2-7 many TRBV4-3 NA 14 TGCGCCAGCAGCCAAGAGGGCAGGCTCGACGAGCAGTACTTC CASSQEGRLDEQYF
TRBJ2-5 NA TRBV20-1 NA 13 TGCAGTGCTGTAACTAGTGAACAAGAGACCCAGTACTTC CSAVTSEQETQYF
TRBJ2-5 NA TRBV7-2 NA 15 TGTGCCAGCAGCTTATATCACCTAAGCCAAGAGACCCAGTACTTC CASSLYHLSQETQYF
TRBJ1-1 many TRBV20-1 NA 16 TGCAGTGCTACCCAGGGGATTTACGCCATGAACACTGAAGCTTTCTTT CSATQGIYAMNTEAFF
TRBJ2-1 NA TRBV10-2 TRBD2 16 TGCGCCAGCAGTAACCTACTAGCGGAGTCCTACAATGAGCAGTTCTTC CASSNLLAESYNEQFF
TRBJ2-3 NA TRBV24-1 NA 16 TGTGCCACCAGTGATTTTGGCCCTGGGGAAACAGATACGCAGTATTTT CATSDFGPGETDTQYF
TRBJ2-1 many TRBV7-2 TRBD2 19 TGTGCCAGCAGCTTAGCTGGTGGTGCTAGCGGACCCTCCTACAATGAGCAGTTCTTC CASSLAGGASGPSYNEQFF
TRBJ1-4 few TRBV20-1 NA 14 TGCAGTGCCAGACGGGGGCAGGATACAGAAAAACTGTTTTTT CSARRGQDTEKLFF
TRBJ2-5 few TRBV14 TRBD1 15 TGTGCCAGCAGCGCTAGGGACAGGCGCCGAGGGACCCAGTACTTC CASSARDRRRGTQYF
TRBJ2-1 NA TRBV2 TRBD2 16 TGTGCCAGCAGTGAAGCGGGGGGGGTTGCGGGCAATGAGCAGTTCTTC CASSEAGGVAGNEQFF
TRBJ2-4 many TRBV6-1 NA 11 TGTGCCAGCAGTATCGAGAGCATTCAGTACTTC CASSIESIQYF
TRBJ2-7 NA TRBV2 NA 12 TGTGCCAGCAGTGAAGCGCTTGTCGAGCAGTACTTC CASSEALVEQYF
TRBJ2-5 few TRBV12-3/TRBV12-4 NA 14 TGTGCCAGCAGCGCCGCCACACTAGCAAAGACCCAGTACTTC CASSAATLAKTQYF
TRBJ2-5 NA TRBV10-2 NA 15 TGCGCCAGCAGTGAGTCGGGGGGGGCCTTGAAGACCCAGTACTTC CASSESGGALKTQYF
TRBJ2-1 few TRBV6-2/TRBV6-3 TRBD2 15 TGTGCCAGCAGTTATCGGAGCGGGAGAGGGGGAGAGCAGGTCTTC CASSYRSGRGGEQVF
TRBJ2-3 NA TRBV12-3/TRBV12-4 TRBD2 15 TGTGCCAGCAGTTTAAGGACTAGCGGGGCAGATACGCAGTATTTT CASSLRTSGADTQYF
TRBJ1-4 many TRBV7-2 TRBD1 16 TGTGCCAGCAGTCCAGGGGGGCAGGGGATGAACGTAAAACTGTTTTTT CASSPGGQGMNVKLFF
TRBJ2-5 many TRBV7-8 NA 17 TGTGCCAGCAGCGGGCGGAGATCGGGGGTCGTTCAAGAGACCCAGTACTTC CASSGRRSGVVQETQYF
TRBJ2-1 many TRBV14 TRBD2 13 TGTGCCAGCAGCCAGGGACTAGTAAATGAGCAGTTCTTC CASSQGLVNEQFF
TRBJ2-3 few TRBV6-1 TRBD1 16 TGTGCCAGCAGTAGACAGGGGGCCCAACACACAGATACGCAGTATTTT CASSRQGAQHTDTQYF
TRBJ2-3 NA TRBV9 TRBD1 15 TGTGCCAGCAGCCTACCGGGACAGGGACGAGATACGCAGTATTTT CASSLPGQGRDTQYF
TRBJ2-1 NA TRBV20-1 TRBD2 16 TGCAGTGCTAGATCCCCGACGGGACTAGCGGGGGGAGGGCAGTTCTTC CSARSPTGLAGGGQFF
TRBJ2-2 NA TRBV29-1 NA 12 TGCAGCGTTGCGAGGGGGAACGGGGAGCTGTTTTTT CSVARGNGELFF
TRBJ2-5 NA TRBV28 TRBD2 15 TGTGCCAGCAGTTCCCCCGGACTAGCGAAAGAGACCCAGTACTTC CASSSPGLAKETQYF
TRBJ1-1 NA TRBV7-9 NA 12 TGTGCCTCCGTGGTGGGGGTGAACGGAGCTTTCTTT CASVVGVNGAFF
TRBJ2-4 few TRBV6-6 NA 14 TGTGCCAGCAGTTCGACAGGGAGGGAGAACATTCAGTACTTC CASSSTGRENIQYF
TRBJ2-7 NA TRBV7-9 TRBD1 13 TGTGCCAGCAGCTTAACAGGGGGCGCTGAGCAGTACTTC CASSLTGGAEQYF
TRBJ2-5 many TRBV7-9 NA 15 TGTGCCAGCAGCTTAGCGGTGATCAACCAAGAGACCCAGTACTTC CASSLAVINQETQYF
TRBJ2-3 NA TRBV20-1 NA 12 TGCAGTGCTAGCGGCGCAGGAGATACGCAGTATTTT CSASGAGDTQYF
TRBJ1-4 few TRBV10-3 NA 14 TGTGCCATCAGTCCACAGCTGGGGGATGAAAAACTGTTTTTT CAISPQLGDEKLFF
TRBJ1-6 many TRBV7-2 NA 17 TGTGCCAGCAGCTTACTATCTCGTGACCGGGGGAGGTCACCCCTCCACTTT CASSLLSRDRGRSPLHF
TRBJ2-3 few TRBV7-9 TRBD1 15 TGTGCCAGCACCCTCCAACAGGGGGGCACAGATACGCAGTATTTT CASTLQQGGTDTQYF
TRBJ1-2 few TRBV20-1 NA 13 TGCAGTGCCCCCCGGGACGGTTCAGGAGGCTACACCTTC CSAPRDGSGGYTF
TRBJ1-6 few TRBV6-1 NA 16 TGTGCCAGCCGAAGAAACAGCGCCGAGAGAGACTTACCCCTCCACTTT CASRRNSAERDLPLHF
TRBJ1-1 NA TRBV20-1 NA 13 TGCAGTGCTCGGGGGGAGTTGAACACTGAAGCTTTCTTT CSARGELNTEAFF